These T cell receptor beta chains were read from a single sample in a study of blood T cell repertoires in COVID-19. Profiled with immunoSEQ multiplex PCR; TCRdb holds only in-frame clones, not every one. The profile shows roughly 110,000 clones, roughly four fifths of them singletons. Sample: peripheral blood. The receptors derive from a man older than 75 with COVID-19, enrolled during active disease. Each CDR3 is given with its conserved first and last residue. A D gene is named only where the DNA matches it firmly. Clone size is not always given. Where it is, it says once, few, many or a class for expanded clones.

d_call: .; clone_size: .; v_call: TRBV5-4; j_call: TRBJ1-1; cdr3_aa: CASSSPAENTEAFF; cdr3_nt: TGTGCCAGCAGCTCCCCCGCGGAGAACACTGAAGCTTTCTTT
d_call: .; clone_size: .; v_call: TRBV11-2; j_call: TRBJ2-1; cdr3_aa: CASSQRQLRSYNEQFF; cdr3_nt: TGTGCCAGCAGCCAGAGGCAACTCCGCTCCTACAATGAGCAGTTCTTC
d_call: .; clone_size: .; v_call: TRBV9; j_call: TRBJ1-4; cdr3_aa: CASSVAGANEKLFF; cdr3_nt: TGTGCCAGCAGCGTAGCAGGGGCTAATGAAAAACTGTTTTTT
d_call: TRBD1; clone_size: .; v_call: TRBV9; j_call: TRBJ2-3; cdr3_aa: CASSVGQGSTDTQYF; cdr3_nt: TGTGCCAGCAGCGTCGGACAGGGAAGCACAGATACGCAGTATTTT
d_call: .; clone_size: .; v_call: TRBV28; j_call: TRBJ1-1; cdr3_aa: CASSFRVWDTEAFF; cdr3_nt: TGTGCCAGCAGTTTCAGGGTGTGGGACACTGAAGCTTTCTTT
d_call: TRBD2; clone_size: few; v_call: TRBV5-1; j_call: TRBJ2-5; cdr3_aa: CATAGAGFEETQYF; cdr3_nt: TGCGCCACCGCGGGAGCGGGGTTCGAAGAGACCCAGTACTTC
d_call: .; clone_size: .; v_call: TRBV19; j_call: TRBJ1-2; cdr3_aa: CASSLLFGTKGGYTF; cdr3_nt: TGTGCCAGTAGCCTCCTGTTCGGGACAAAGGGAGGCTACACCTTC
d_call: TRBD2; clone_size: once; v_call: TRBV28; j_call: TRBJ2-7; cdr3_aa: CASSTLETSGWAYEQYF; cdr3_nt: TGTGCCAGCAGTACTCTCGAAACTAGCGGCTGGGCCTACGAGCAGTACTTC
d_call: TRBD2; clone_size: .; v_call: TRBV29-1; j_call: TRBJ2-5; cdr3_aa: CSGRLAGNQETQYF; cdr3_nt: TGCAGCGGGCGACTAGCGGGGAACCAAGAGACCCAGTACTTC
d_call: .; clone_size: .; v_call: TRBV19; j_call: TRBJ1-2; cdr3_aa: CASSIDAATVAGYTF; cdr3_nt: TGTGCCAGTAGTATAGATGCGGCAACGGTGGCTGGCTACACCTTC
d_call: TRBD1; clone_size: .; v_call: TRBV7-3; j_call: TRBJ1-3; cdr3_aa: CASSAFTTGVEGNTIYF; cdr3_nt: TGTGCCAGCAGCGCGTTCACCACAGGGGTAGAGGGAAACACCATATATTTT
d_call: .; clone_size: .; v_call: TRBV18; j_call: TRBJ1-5; cdr3_aa: CASSLGQGSNQPQHF; cdr3_nt: TGTGCCAGCTCCCTCGGGCAGGGTAGCAATCAGCCCCAGCATTTT
d_call: TRBD1; clone_size: .; v_call: TRBV5-1; j_call: TRBJ1-6; cdr3_aa: CASSYSPDRAHNSPLHF; cdr3_nt: TGCGCCAGCAGCTACTCTCCGGACAGGGCACATAATTCACCCCTCCACTTT
d_call: TRBD1; clone_size: .; v_call: TRBV6-6; j_call: TRBJ1-2; cdr3_aa: CASGDRGRYPYGYTF; cdr3_nt: TGTGCCAGCGGTGACAGGGGGCGCTATCCCTATGGCTACACCTTC
d_call: TRBD1; clone_size: .; v_call: TRBV19; j_call: TRBJ1-4; cdr3_aa: CASSPTGTGGLLFF; cdr3_nt: TGTGCCAGTAGCCCAACCGGGACAGGGGGTTTGCTGTTTTTT
d_call: TRBD1; clone_size: few; v_call: TRBV2; j_call: TRBJ1-1; cdr3_aa: CASRVTGGGTEAFF; cdr3_nt: TGTGCCAGCAGGGTCACAGGGGGCGGCACTGAAGCTTTCTTT
d_call: .; clone_size: .; v_call: TRBV25-1; j_call: TRBJ1-5; cdr3_aa: CASSVGGSNQPQHF; cdr3_nt: TGTGCCAGCAGTGTGGGGGGTAGCAATCAGCCCCAGCATTTT
d_call: .; clone_size: .; v_call: TRBV6-2/TRBV6-3; j_call: TRBJ2-6; cdr3_aa: CASSYHSGANVLTF; cdr3_nt: TGTGCCAGCAGTTACCACTCTGGGGCCAACGTCCTGACTTTC
d_call: .; clone_size: .; v_call: TRBV10-1; j_call: TRBJ2-5; cdr3_aa: CASSENRGGGETQYF; cdr3_nt: TGCGCCAGCAGTGAAAATAGAGGAGGAGGAGAGACCCAGTACTTC
d_call: TRBD2; clone_size: .; v_call: TRBV28; j_call: TRBJ2-2; cdr3_aa: CASSREDGELFF; cdr3_nt: TGTGCCAGCAGTCGGGAGGATGGGGAGCTGTTTTTT
d_call: .; clone_size: .; v_call: TRBV5-1; j_call: TRBJ1-6; cdr3_aa: CASSLTGNNSPLHF; cdr3_nt: TGCGCCAGCAGCTTGACAGGGAATAATTCACCCCTCCACTTT
d_call: .; clone_size: few; v_call: TRBV10-3; j_call: TRBJ2-1; cdr3_aa: CAISAPDGVDEQFF; cdr3_nt: TGTGCCATCAGTGCCCCGGACGGGGTGGATGAGCAGTTCTTC
d_call: TRBD1; clone_size: .; v_call: TRBV28; j_call: TRBJ1-3; cdr3_aa: CASRSTGGGNTIYF; cdr3_nt: TGTGCCAGCAGATCCACAGGGGGGGGAAACACCATATATTTT
d_call: .; clone_size: .; v_call: TRBV19; j_call: TRBJ1-5; cdr3_aa: CASNAGAWGNQPQHF; cdr3_nt: TGTGCCAGTAACGCGGGGGCATGGGGCAATCAGCCCCAGCATTTT
d_call: .; clone_size: .; v_call: TRBV5-1; j_call: TRBJ1-1; cdr3_aa: CASSRDGMVNTEAFF; cdr3_nt: TGCGCCAGCAGCCGAGACGGGATGGTGAACACTGAAGCTTTCTTT
d_call: TRBD1; clone_size: .; v_call: TRBV5-6; j_call: TRBJ1-4; cdr3_aa: CASSTWTGGFGKLFF; cdr3_nt: TGTGCCAGCAGCACCTGGACAGGGGGATTTGGAAAACTGTTTTTT
d_call: .; clone_size: .; v_call: TRBV6-6; j_call: TRBJ1-5; cdr3_aa: CASSPQLPSAGQPQHF; cdr3_nt: TGTGCCAGCAGCCCTCAACTCCCCTCGGCGGGGCAGCCTCAGCATTTT
d_call: .; clone_size: .; v_call: TRBV18; j_call: TRBJ1-1; cdr3_aa: CASFQEEGWTEAFF; cdr3_nt: TGTGCCAGCTTTCAAGAGGAAGGCTGGACTGAAGCTTTCTTT